The rows below give T cell receptor beta chains drawn from one sample of a study of blood T cell repertoires in COVID-19. Data came from immunoSEQ multiplex PCR; TCRdb stores just in-frame clones and leaves some out. The sample carries nearly 90,000 clones, 88% recorded once. The specimen was peripheral blood. All receptors derive from a man of 80 years or more with acute or convalescent COVID-19. Both conserved end residues are part of each CDR3. A D gene is named only where the DNA matches it firmly. A row's size may be missing; if present it is once, few, many or a size class.

TRBV18,.,TRBJ2-7,13,.,TGTGCCAGCTCACCAAACTTCCAGGGAGAGCAGTACTTC,CASSPNFQGEQYF
TRBV7-3,.,TRBJ2-3,19,.,TGTGCCAGCAGCTTAAACCCCATTATTCAAGCAGGGTTCACAGATACGCAGTATTTT,CASSLNPIIQAGFTDTQYF
TRBV30,.,TRBJ2-7,16,.,TGTGCCTGGAGTACCGGACAGTTGAGTGGGGGCTACGAGCAGTACTTC,CAWSTGQLSGGYEQYF
TRBV7-3,.,TRBJ1-1,15,.,TGTGCCAGCAGCTTAACAGGCGGGCGGGGGTCTGAAGCTTTCTTT,CASSLTGGRGSEAFF
TRBV5-1,.,TRBJ1-1,15,.,TGCGCCAGCAGTTCCAGCGTGTCGAAAAACACTGAAGCTTTCTTT,CASSSSVSKNTEAFF
TRBV19,.,TRBJ1-3,15,.,TGTGCCAGTAGCGGGAGAGCCGACAGAGGGAACACCATATATTTT,CASSGRADRGNTIYF
TRBV3-1/TRBV3-2,.,TRBJ1-1,14,.,TGTGCCAGCAGCCCTTGGGCAGGGCTCACTGAAGCTTTCTTT,CASSPWAGLTEAFF
TRBV27,TRBD2,TRBJ2-5,15,.,TGTGCCAGCAGGGCCTGGCGGGGGGCCCAAGAGACCCAGTACTTC,CASRAWRGAQETQYF
TRBV28,.,TRBJ1-5,14,.,TGTGCCAGCAGTTTAGAAGGACAGAGCCAGCCCCAGCATTTT,CASSLEGQSQPQHF
TRBV7-7,.,TRBJ2-1,14,.,TGTGCTAGCAGCTTTTCGTACTCCTACAATGAGCAGTTCTTC,CASSFSYSYNEQFF
TRBV2,TRBD1,TRBJ2-2,15,.,TGTGCCAGCAGGGTCAACAGGGGGCTGATCGGGGAGCTGTTTTTT,CASRVNRGLIGELFF
TRBV27,TRBD1,TRBJ2-1,15,.,TGTGCCAGCAGTCCGGGACAGGGAAGAAGCAATGAGCAGTTCTTC,CASSPGQGRSNEQFF
TRBV5-6,TRBD1,TRBJ1-2,13,.,TGTGCCAGCAGCTTCACAGGGGTCTATGGCTACACCTTC,CASSFTGVYGYTF
TRBV28,TRBD1,TRBJ1-5,14,.,TGTGCCAGCAGTATCCCCAGGGGGCGTCAGCCCCAGCATTTT,CASSIPRGRQPQHF
TRBV3-1/TRBV3-2,TRBD1,TRBJ2-7,14,.,TGTGCCAGCAGCCTCGGACAGGGACAGTACGAGCAGTACTTC,CASSLGQGQYEQYF
TRBV5-8,TRBD1,TRBJ2-1,15,.,TGTGCCAGCACCCCTTCAGGGGGATCCTACAATGAGCAGTTCTTC,CASTPSGGSYNEQFF
TRBV11-3,TRBD1,TRBJ2-1,15,few,TGTGCCAGCAGCCTGGGACAGGGGGTTTACAATGAGCAGTTCTTC,CASSLGQGVYNEQFF
TRBV5-4,.,TRBJ1-1,15,.,TGTGCCAGCAGCTTCGGGGGGCTTGGAAACACTGAAGCTTTCTTT,CASSFGGLGNTEAFF
TRBV2,.,TRBJ2-3,13,.,TGTGCCAGCAGTGTCCTACGCACAGATACGCAGTATTTT,CASSVLRTDTQYF
TRBV6-2/TRBV6-3,TRBD2,TRBJ2-1,17,.,TGTGCCAGCAGTTACTCGAGCAGGGGACTAGTTTTGGATGAGCAGTTCTTC,CASSYSSRGLVLDEQFF
TRBV6-1,.,TRBJ1-1,14,.,TGTGCCAGCAGTGACAGGGCGGAGAACACTGAAGCTTTCTTT,CASSDRAENTEAFF
TRBV18,.,TRBJ1-1,14,.,TGTGCCAGCTCACCGGGGGGGGCCAAGTCTGAAGCTTTCTTT,CASSPGGAKSEAFF
TRBV3-1/TRBV3-2,.,TRBJ1-1,19,.,TGTGCCAGCAGCCAAGTTGCCAGTCCCACGTACGTGTTGAACACTGAAGCTTTCTTT,CASSQVASPTYVLNTEAFF
TRBV7-3,TRBD2,TRBJ2-3,16,.,TGTGCCAGCAGCGCCGGACTAGCGGGAGGTTCAGATACGCAGTATTTT,CASSAGLAGGSDTQYF
TRBV18,.,TRBJ2-7,17,.,TGTGCCAGCTCACCTAACCTCTTTCGCGGGACAGACGACGAGCAGTACTTC,CASSPNLFRGTDDEQYF
TRBV5-4,.,TRBJ2-7,16,.,TGTGCCAGCAGCTTGGGAGGCCAGGGCCCCCGCGGCGAGCAGTACTTC,CASSLGGQGPRGEQYF
TRBV15,TRBD1,TRBJ1-1,13,.,TGTGCCACCAGCAGGGACAGGGGGTCCGGAGCTTTCTTT,CATSRDRGSGAFF
TRBV27,.,TRBJ1-5,13,.,TGTGCCAGCAGTTTGGTCGGTTATCAGCCCCAGCATTTT,CASSLVGYQPQHF
TRBV7-3,.,TRBJ2-3,16,.,TGTGCCAGCAGCTTCCCAGGCAGGGAGGGGGCAGATACGCAGTATTTT,CASSFPGREGADTQYF
TRBV5-6,TRBD1,TRBJ1-5,15,few,TGTGCCAGCAGCTTGGGGGACAGGGGAATTCAGCCCCAGCATTTT,CASSLGDRGIQPQHF
TRBV7-9,.,TRBJ1-1,13,.,TGTGCCAGCAGCTTATACGAGAGAGCTGAAGCTTTCTTT,CASSLYERAEAFF
TRBV27,.,TRBJ1-1,15,.,TGTGCCAGCAGGACGATTAATCGGGGGAACACTGAAGCTTTCTTT,CASRTINRGNTEAFF
TRBV18,TRBD1,TRBJ2-2,15,.,TGTGCCAGCTCACTTCGACAGGGTGAGGCCGGGGAGCTGTTTTTT,CASSLRQGEAGELFF
TRBV6-6,TRBD1,TRBJ2-5,14,.,TGTGCCAGCAGGCCGACAGGGGGCGTGGAGACCCAGTACTTC,CASRPTGGVETQYF
TRBV6-5,TRBD1,TRBJ2-5,15,.,TGTGCCAGCAGTTCCACAGGGGTAGAGGGGGAGACCCAGTACTTC,CASSSTGVEGETQYF
TRBV15,.,TRBJ1-2,13,.,TGTGCCACCAGCAGGACAGTCGACTATGGCTACACCTTC,CATSRTVDYGYTF
TRBV7-3,TRBD2,TRBJ2-3,18,.,TGTGCCAGCAGCTTAATTGGTAATAGCGGGGGGGCCACAGATACGCAGTATTTT,CASSLIGNSGGATDTQYF
TRBV9,.,TRBJ2-3,14,.,TGTGCCAGCACCCTCGGAGGGGGCACGGATACGCAGTATTTT,CASTLGGGTDTQYF
TRBV5-1,.,TRBJ1-5,14,.,TGCGCCAGCAGCTTGGGGGAGGGGAATCAGCCCCAGCATTTT,CASSLGEGNQPQHF
TRBV7-3,TRBD1,TRBJ2-2,15,few,TGTGCCAGCAGCCGAGGGGGCAGGGAACCCGGGGAGCTGTTTTTT,CASSRGGREPGELFF
TRBV5-1,TRBD1,TRBJ1-2,13,.,TGCGCCAGCAGACCGGGACAGAGCTATGGCTACACCTTC,CASRPGQSYGYTF
TRBV6-5,.,TRBJ2-3,14,.,TGTGCCAGCAGTCCTCGGGAGTTCACAGATACGCAGTATTTT,CASSPREFTDTQYF
TRBV18,.,TRBJ1-5,14,.,TGTGCCAGCTCACCGACGGGGGATTATCAGCCCCAGCATTTT,CASSPTGDYQPQHF
TRBV5-1,TRBD2,TRBJ2-1,18,.,TGCGCCAGCAGCGCAGCCGGACTAGCGGGGGACTATTACAATGAGCAGTTCTTC,CASSAAGLAGDYYNEQFF
TRBV18,TRBD2,TRBJ2-7,18,.,TGTGCCAGCTCACCGACTGGGCCTAGCGGGGGGCTCTCCTACGAGCAGTACTTC,CASSPTGPSGGLSYEQYF
TRBV6-5,TRBD1,TRBJ1-2,14,.,TGTGCCAGCAGACCGGGACAGCGAAACTATGGCTACACCTTC,CASRPGQRNYGYTF
TRBV5-1,TRBD2,TRBJ2-1,16,.,TGCGCCAGCAGCTTGGGTCTAGCGGGAGGGCACAATGAGCAGTTCTTC,CASSLGLAGGHNEQFF
TRBV30,TRBD2,TRBJ2-1,16,.,TGTGCCTGGAGTGTAGGTCGGACTAGCGCTTACAATGAGCAGTTCTTC,CAWSVGRTSAYNEQFF
TRBV4-1,TRBD1,TRBJ1-2,15,.,TGCGCCAGCAGCCCCGGACAGGGAGGGAGCTATGGCTACACCTTC,CASSPGQGGSYGYTF
TRBV28,TRBD2,TRBJ2-3,14,.,TGTGCCAGCAAGAGCGGGGAGTTCACAGATACGCAGTATTTT,CASKSGEFTDTQYF
TRBV15,.,TRBJ2-4,13,.,TGTGCCACCAGCATGGTAGGCAGCGGCATTCAGTACTTC,CATSMVGSGIQYF